What follows are 20 T cell receptor beta chains derived from one specimen sequenced in a study of T cells in localized non-small cell lung cancer. The repertoire was sequenced with immunoSEQ multiplex PCR; TCRdb's copy has only in-frame clones and lacks some. This sample has around 96,000 clones; roughly 91% occur once, and the top ten carry approximately 4%. Here the sequenced sample was PBMCs, taken before any cancer treatment. The receptors here all came from a woman between 40 and 69 years old with stage II squamous cell lung carcinoma.

The V gene is TRBV6-4, the J gene TRBJ2-1; either TRBD1 or TRBD2 may fit D (5 bases each). V lost 5 bases to trimming and J lost 2 bases, with 10 bases between them. This CDR3 has 14 residues. CDR1 is MRHNA, CDR2 SNTAGT, per germline. CDR3 DNA sequence: TGTGCCAGCAGTCGGGACGTCGCCTACAATGAGCAGTTCTTC. This encodes CASSRDVAYNEQFF.

This clone was picked up one time. The CDR3 DNA sequence: TGTGCCAGCAGCTCAGGGAGACAGGGGCGGTATGGTGAAGCTTTCTTT. Protein product: CASSSGRQGRYGEAFF. The chain is built from TRBV7-8 and TRBJ1-1; 8 nucleotides agree with TRBD1. CDR3 length equals 16 residues. CDR1 and CDR2 (germline): SGHVS, FQNEAQ. After removal of 4 bases from V and 7 bases from J, the junction contained 14 bases not matched to a gene.

This clone appeared once. The chain carries TRBV27 and TRBJ1-2, with a weak D call TRBD1 (6 bases). This CDR3 comprises 14 residues. Germline CDR1 MNHEY, CDR2 SMNVEV (reference sequence). Trimming left V 7 bases short and J 5 bases short, with 17 bases between. The CDR3 DNA sequence: TGTGCCAGCACCCCGGCGGGGGGCAGGTATGGCTACACCTTC. Translating it yields CASTPAGGRYGYTF.

The chain links TRBV27 to TRBJ2-7, with D possibly matching TRBD2 (7 bases). V was clipped by 4 bases and J by 3 bases, with 13 bases between them. The CDR3 extends over 14 amino acids. The V gene's germline CDR1 is MNHEY and CDR2 SMNVEV (reference sequence). As DNA, the CDR3 is TGTGCCAGCAGTTCCCGGGGGGCGATCTACGAGCAGTACTTC. Protein sequence: CASSSRGAIYEQYF.

This chain connects TRBV5-5 to TRBJ1-1; tentative D call: TRBD1 (6 bases). Trimming stripped 2 bases from V and 5 bases from J, with 13 bases between. Germline assignment: CDR1 SGHKS and CDR2 YYEKEE (reference sequence). The CDR3 sequence is 14 residues long. The CDR3 region has the DNA TGTGCCAGCAGCTTTACCAGGGGAGGGACTGAAGCTTTCTTT. Protein sequence: CASSFTRGGTEAFF.

J is TRBJ1-1 and V is TRBV5-1; D call uncertain. The CDR3 has 13 amino acids. Germline V lookup: CDR1 SGHRS, CDR2 YFSETQ. Trimming stripped 1 base from V and 1 base from J, with 5 bases between. CDR3 sequence: CASSLWANTEAFF. CDR3 in DNA: TGCGCCAGCAGCTTGTGGGCGAACACTGAAGCTTTCTTT.

The J gene is TRBJ1-1, the V gene TRBV7-9; the D is unclear. The CDR3 has 13 residues. Trimming took off 3 bases at V and 1 base at J, with 6 bases between the two ends. Germline lookup yields CDR1 SEHNR and CDR2 FQNEAQ (reference sequence). CDR3 amino acids: CASSFGGNTEAFF. CDR3 coding DNA: TGTGCCAGCAGCTTTGGAGGGAACACTGAAGCTTTCTTT.

The chain links TRBV12-1 to TRBJ2-7. TRBV12-1 is reported as a pseudogene. The CDR3 contains 13 residues. The CDR3 is CASRRALSYEQYF. The CDR3, as DNA: TGTGCCAGCAGACGGGCCCTCTCCTACGAGCAGTACTTC.

The CDR3 here is CASSDSPRHEAFF. CDR3 DNA: TGTGCCAGCAGTGACTCACCACGCCATGAAGCTTTCTTT. The gene calls are TRBV6-4 and TRBJ1-1; D ambiguous. Trimming cost V 0 bases and J 7 bases, with 9 bases left between them. Germline CDR1 and CDR2: MRHNA and SNTAGT. This CDR3 is built from 13 residues.

This chain uses TRBV6-5 with TRBJ2-7; maybe TRBD2 (5 bases). The CDR3 has 15 amino acids. CDR1 and CDR2 from the germline V gene are MNHEY and SVGAGI. Trimming took 0 bases from V and 0 from J, leaving 9 bases between them. The CDR3 sequence is CASSYSGSNSYEQYF. DNA of the CDR3: TGTGCCAGCAGTTACTCAGGGAGTAACTCCTACGAGCAGTACTTC.

The V call is TRBV6-5, the J call TRBJ1-2; 7 bases agree with TRBD1. The CDR3 has 14 amino acids. Germline V gene lookup returns CDR1 MNHEY and CDR2 SVGAGI. V was clipped by 0 bases and J by 4 bases; unmatched bases: 2. CDR3 nucleotides: TGTGCCAGCAGTTACTCCGGGACAGTCTATGGCTACACCTTC. Its translation is CASSYSGTVYGYTF.

This CDR3 is CASSPAGTGGGEQYF. Here the CDR3 DNA reads TGTGCCAGCAGCCCGGCCGGGACAGGGGGGGGCGAGCAGTACTTC. The chain employs TRBV6-5 and TRBJ2-7; 11 bases line up with TRBD1. This CDR3 spans 15 amino acids. Germline V gene lookup returns CDR1 MNHEY and CDR2 SVGAGI. V lost 6 bases to trimming and J lost 6 bases; unmatched junction nucleotides: 10.

Only a few counts were recorded for this clone. The chain has TRBV9 and TRBJ1-1; 8 nucleotides agree with TRBD1. J lost 1 base, V lost 4 bases, and 6 bases had no gene match. The CDR3 sequence is 15 residues long. The germline V gene has CDR1 SGDLS and CDR2 YYNGEE. The CDR3 loop reads CASSRRQGANTEAFF. CDR3 in DNA: TGTGCCAGCAGCCGGAGGCAGGGGGCGAACACTGAAGCTTTCTTT.

The chain combines TRBV6-1 with TRBJ1-1, with 8 bases matching TRBD1. V shed 0 bases and J 1 base; nucleotides not matched to a gene: 4. The germline gives CDR1 MNHNS, CDR2 SASEGT. This CDR3 has 16 amino acids. The CDR3 nucleotides read TGTGCCAGCAGTGAAGCGGGGGACAGGTGGAACACTGAAGCTTTCTTT. Its translation: CASSEAGDRWNTEAFF.

The chain links TRBV7-9 to TRBJ2-1, with 13 bases aligning to TRBD2. From germline, CDR1 is SEHNR and CDR2 FQNEAQ (reference sequence). The V segment lost 5 bases and the J segment 6 bases; nucleotides outside the gene matches: 10. The CDR3 has 17 residues. CDR3 protein: CASSPLTSGRPVNEQFF. The CDR3 DNA sequence: TGTGCCAGCAGCCCATTGACTAGCGGGAGGCCGGTCAATGAGCAGTTCTTC.

The rearrangement uses TRBV10-1 and TRBJ2-2, with TRBD1 identical over 7 bases. The CDR3 spans 14 residues. Germline V lookup: CDR1 WNHNN, CDR2 SYGVQD (reference sequence). The V segment lost 5 bases and the J segment 5 bases; nucleotides outside the gene matches: 5. The CDR3 sequence is CASSRGGRTGELFF. CDR3 nucleotide sequence: TGCGCCAGCAGTCGAGGGGGCCGTACCGGGGAGCTGTTTTTT.

V gene TRBV19 combines with J gene TRBJ1-4; D unresolved. CDR1 LNHDA and CDR2 SQIVND come from the germline V gene (reference sequence). This CDR3 comprises 12 residues. Trimming removed 3 bases from V and 8 bases from J, with 7 bases in between. The CDR3 DNA reads as TGTGCCAGTAGTATGGGGTCAGAAAAACTGTTTTTT. Its protein product is CASSMGSEKLFF.

This clone showed up just once. The chain carries TRBV6-5 and TRBJ2-7, with 13 bases fitting TRBD2. Germline V gene sequence: CDR1 MNHEY, CDR2 SVGAGI. V lost 4 bases and J lost 1; bases outside the gene matches: 4. There are 16 residues in the CDR3. The CDR3 here is CASSFWTSGGSYEQYF. CDR3 bases: TGTGCCAGCAGTTTCTGGACTAGCGGGGGTTCCTACGAGCAGTACTTC.

CDR3 amino acids: CASSLTTGGLGEQYF. The CDR3 bases are TGCGCCAGCAGCTTGACGACAGGGGGCTTAGGGGAGCAGTACTTC. The chain uses TRBV5-1 and TRBJ2-7, with 10 bases lining up with TRBD1. The CDR3 extends over 15 amino acids. Trimming at V came to 1 base and at J to 7 bases, leaving 8 bases not matched to a gene. CDR1 is SGHRS, CDR2 YFSETQ, per germline.

The V call is TRBV4-1, the J call TRBJ2-1; TRBD1 or TRBD2 may be the D gene (5 bases each). Germline loops: CDR1 MGHRA, CDR2 YSYEKL. Trimming left V 3 bases short and J 3 bases short, with 18 bases between. The CDR3 spans 17 residues. As DNA, the CDR3 is TGCGCCAGCAGCCATTCCACGGGGCCCCCGGTCTACAATGAGCAGTTCTTC. Translation gives CASSHSTGPPVYNEQFF.